These 7 T cell receptor beta chains were all obtained from the same sample, sequenced in a study of graft-versus-host responses after intestinal transplantation. TCRdb's copy holds only in-frame clones and misses some; the assay was immunoSEQ multiplex PCR. The sample includes roughly 17,000 clones, 65% to 90% seen only once; the top ten take just over 5.5%. Graft samples were processed, releasing intraepithelial and lamina propria lymphocytes. Sequencing used ileum tissue, obtained 17 days after transplant. Every receptor here comes from a human patient who received an intestinal transplant, so some T cells may come from the graft donor.

The V gene is TRBV5-1, the J gene TRBJ1-3, with D unresolved. There are 14 residues in the CDR3. CDR1 and CDR2 (germline): SGHRS, YFSETQ. Trimming left V 6 bases short and J 1 base short, with 11 bases between. CDR3 DNA: TGCGCCAGCACACAACCAGGATCTGGAAACACCATATATTTT. Encoded protein: CASTQPGSGNTIYF.

This chain connects TRBV5-4 to TRBJ1-2, with 7 bases that match TRBD1. The J segment lost 4 bases and the V segment lost 4 bases, leaving 7 bases of the junction unmatched. The CDR3 covers 14 residues. Per the germline V gene, CDR1 is SGHNT and CDR2 is YYREEE (reference sequence). The DNA of the CDR3 is TGTGCCAGCAGCCCCCAGGACAGGTCCTATGGCTACACCTTC. Its translation is CASSPQDRSYGYTF.

The genes are TRBV6-1 and TRBJ2-1; D might be TRBD2 (5 bases). V lost 2 bases and J 8 bases, leaving 7 bases between the germline ends. Germline V gives CDR1 MNHNS, CDR2 SASEGT. The CDR3 spans 12 residues. CDR3 sequence: CASSELAYEQFF. DNA of the CDR3: TGTGCCAGCAGTGAACTAGCCTATGAGCAGTTCTTC.

This clone was counted a few times. This chain uses TRBV7-2 with TRBJ1-1, with D uncertain. The CDR3 spans 14 residues. The germline V gene encodes CDR1 SGHTA and CDR2 FQGNSA. Trimming removed 1 base at V and 10 bases at J, with 16 bases between. This CDR3 is CASSLDSGSGRAFF. CDR3 nucleotides: TGTGCCAGCAGCTTAGATTCCGGATCGGGAAGAGCTTTCTTT.

The CDR3 is CASSQGRKQGHFPQHF. The CDR3 DNA follows: TGCGCCAGCAGCCAAGGAAGAAAACAGGGGCATTTCCCCCAGCATTTT. The V and J genes are TRBV4-1 and TRBJ1-5, with 7 bases matching TRBD1. Germline lookup yields CDR1 MGHRA and CDR2 YSYEKL. The V and J ends lost 1 base and 10 bases, in that order; junction bases with no gene match: 13. The CDR3 loop spans 16 amino acids.

The gene calls are TRBV9 and TRBJ2-1, with 8 bases aligning to TRBD2. The trim removed 5 bases at V and 0 bases at J, leaving 7 bases unmatched. This CDR3 region has 16 residues. The V gene's germline CDR1 is SGDLS and CDR2 YYNGEE. The CDR3 DNA reads TGTGCCAGCAGGCGTCCAGCGGGGGCCTCCTACAATGAGCAGTTCTTC. Encoded protein: CASRRPAGASYNEQFF.

V usage is TRBV28 and J usage is TRBJ1-1, with a possible D match to TRBD1 (5 bases). The CDR3 has 15 residues. Trimming removed 6 bases at V and 3 bases at J, with 17 bases between. CDR1 is MDHEN and CDR2 is SYDVKM in the germline V gene. Here the CDR3 reads CASRQVWAGDTEAFF. The CDR3 DNA follows: TGTGCCAGCAGGCAGGTATGGGCGGGGGACACTGAAGCTTTCTTT.